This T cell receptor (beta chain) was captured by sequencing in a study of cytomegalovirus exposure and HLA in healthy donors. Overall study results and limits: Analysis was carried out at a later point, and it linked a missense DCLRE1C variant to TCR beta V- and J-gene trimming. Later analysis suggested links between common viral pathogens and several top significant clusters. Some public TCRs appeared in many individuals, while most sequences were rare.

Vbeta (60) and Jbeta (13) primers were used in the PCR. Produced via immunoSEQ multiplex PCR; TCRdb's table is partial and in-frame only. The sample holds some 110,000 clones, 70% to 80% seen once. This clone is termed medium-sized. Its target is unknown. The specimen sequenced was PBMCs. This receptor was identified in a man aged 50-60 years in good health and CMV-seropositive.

The CDR3 DNA sequence: TGTGCCAGCAGTTTAGGGACAGCCCCTAATGAAAAACTGTTTTTT. Protein product: CASSLGTAPNEKLFF. The rearrangement joins TRBV28 to TRBJ1-4, with 7 bases aligning to TRBD1. Per the germline V gene, CDR1 is MDHEN and CDR2 is SYDVKM. This CDR3 comprises 15 residues. Trimming removed 2 bases from V and 3 bases from J; junction bases left unmatched: 3.